The 30 T cell receptor beta chains below come from one sample, sequenced in a study of blood T cell repertoires in COVID-19. Libraries were prepared by immunoSEQ multiplex PCR; TCRdb keeps only in-frame clonotypes and omits some of them. The sample includes 150,000 to 200,000 clones, roughly 82% of them seen just once. The sequenced sample consisted of peripheral blood. These receptors all stem from a woman in her twenties or thirties with acute or convalescent COVID-19.

The gene calls are TRBV25-1 and TRBJ2-3; 7 nucleotides agree with TRBD2. This CDR3 region has 14 residues. Germline assignment: CDR1 MGHDK and CDR2 SYGVNS. J was trimmed by 3 bases and V by 10 bases; bases with no gene match: 10. CDR3 bases: TGTGCCACTTTGGGAGGGGAGCTGACAGATACGCAGTATTTT. Residues: CATLGGELTDTQYF. Combining the CDR3 with reference TRBV25-1 and TRBJ2-3 gives the whole variable domain EADIYQTPRYLVIGTGKKITLECSQTMGHDKMYWYQQDPGMELHLIHYSYGVNSTEKGDLSSESTVSRIRTEHFPLTLESARPSHTSQYLCATLGGELTDTQYFGPGTRLTVL.

The chain employs TRBV19 and TRBJ2-3; perhaps TRBD2 as D (5 bases). V lost 5 bases, J lost 0 bases, and 12 bases lay in between. Germline CDR1 is LNHDA and CDR2 is SQIVND (reference sequence). The CDR3 has 15 amino acids. The CDR3 reads CASSEGLRSTDTQYF. The CDR3 nucleotides read TGTGCCAGTAGTGAGGGCCTTAGAAGCACAGATACGCAGTATTTT.

The chain carries TRBV11-3 and TRBJ2-1, with 9 positions matching TRBD2. Germline loops: CDR1 SGHNT, CDR2 YENEEA. The CDR3 loop spans 18 amino acids. V gave up 3 bases and J gave up 4 bases; unmatched junction bases: 13. The CDR3 nucleotides are TGTGCCAGCAGCTTCCAAGGGGCTAGCGGGATCTTTTACAATGAGCAGTTCTTC. This codes for CASSFQGASGIFYNEQFF.

The V gene is TRBV6-5, the J gene TRBJ1-2; tentatively, D is TRBD1 (5 bases). The V end was cut by 6 bases, the J end by 7 bases, with 15 bases between. Germline V gene sequence: CDR1 MNHEY, CDR2 SVGAGI. The CDR3 sequence is 13 residues long. CDR3 loop: CASRQGVLGGYTF. In nucleotides, the CDR3 is TGTGCCAGCAGGCAGGGTGTGTTAGGTGGCTACACCTTC.

The chain links TRBV6-2 or TRBV6-3 to TRBJ2-7, with 12 bases fitting TRBD1. Trimming cost V 5 bases and J 0 bases; bases outside gene matches: 11. CDR3 length: 18 amino acids. Germline CDR1 reads MNHEY; CDR2 reads SVGEGT. The CDR3 DNA reads as TGTGCCAGCAGTGACGGGACAGGGGGCCTCCTGTCCTCCTACGAGCAGTACTTC. Residues: CASSDGTGGLLSSYEQYF.

The table lists this clone with a count of one. The rearrangement links TRBV5-6 to TRBJ1-4; D is perhaps TRBD1 (6 bases). This CDR3 region has 16 residues. Trimming cost V 4 bases and J 3 bases, with 16 bases left between them. Germline CDR1 is SGHDT and CDR2 is YYEEEE. This CDR3 is CASSLLGRGSNEKLFF. The CDR3, as DNA: TGTGCCAGCAGCCTTTTGGGCAGGGGATCTAATGAAAAACTGTTTTTT.

V is TRBV27 and J is TRBJ1-1; 9 positions match TRBD1. The germline V gene encodes CDR1 MNHEY and CDR2 SMNVEV (reference sequence). The CDR3 has 15 residues. The trim removed 8 bases at V and 5 bases at J, leaving 12 bases unmatched. CDR3 sequence: CASYYRGLSGTEAFF. The CDR3 DNA is TGTGCCAGCTACTACAGGGGGCTATCGGGAACTGAAGCTTTCTTT.

The V and J genes are TRBV4-3 and TRBJ1-4, with D unresolved. Germline CDR1 reads LGHNA; CDR2 reads YSLEER. The V end lost 3 bases, the J end lost 0 bases, and 11 bases lay between the germline ends. CDR3 length: 16 amino acids. The CDR3 loop reads CASSHPGDATNEKLFF. The CDR3 region has the DNA TGCGCCAGCAGCCACCCCGGAGATGCAACTAATGAAAAACTGTTTTTT.

The chain links TRBV2 to TRBJ2-2, with 13 nucleotides matching TRBD2. V was clipped by 6 bases and J by 2 bases; unmatched bases: 6. CDR3 size: 17 residues. The germline CDR1 and CDR2 sequences are SNHLY and FYNNEI. CDR3 in DNA: TGTGCCAGCAGCGGGACTAGCGGGAATCTTAACACCGGGGAGCTGTTTTTT. It translates to CASSGTSGNLNTGELFF.

The chain combines TRBV5-8 with TRBJ2-1; TRBD2 matches at 15 bases. V gave up 4 bases and J gave up 0 bases; unmatched junction bases: 8. The CDR3 is made up of 19 amino acids. Germline V gives CDR1 SGHTS, CDR2 YDEGEE. DNA of the CDR3: TGTGCCAGCAGCCCTGGACTAGCGGGAGGGCCGCGCTCCTACAATGAGCAGTTCTTC. Its translation: CASSPGLAGGPRSYNEQFF.

The CDR3 here is CASSYRGKDTEAFF. The CDR3 DNA reads as TGTGCCAGCAGCTATCGCGGGAAGGACACTGAAGCTTTCTTT. V usage is TRBV5-4 and J usage is TRBJ1-1; D gene ambiguous. Trimming pared 3 bases from V and 3 bases from J, leaving 12 bases between. Germline V gene lookup returns CDR1 SGHNT and CDR2 YYREEE (reference sequence). The CDR3 consists of 14 residues.

This chain uses TRBV9 with TRBJ2-2; D gene ambiguous. Trimming pared 4 bases from V and 0 bases from J, leaving 10 bases between. This CDR3 contains 15 residues. CDR1 SGDLS and CDR2 YYNGEE come from the germline V gene. DNA for the CDR3: TGTGCCAGCAGCCCAACTAACGCGAACACCGGGGAGCTGTTTTTT. As protein: CASSPTNANTGELFF.

The chain carries TRBV27 and TRBJ1-3; D may be TRBD1 (5 bases). CDR1 and CDR2 from the germline V gene are MNHEY and SMNVEV (reference sequence). V was clipped by 5 bases and J by 2 bases, with 10 bases between them. This CDR3 is built from 14 residues. The CDR3: CASSPRGAGNTIYF. CDR3 in DNA: TGTGCCAGCAGTCCGCGGGGGGCTGGAAACACCATATATTTT.

Only one count was recorded for this clone. The gene calls are TRBV4-1 and TRBJ2-1, with a tentative D call TRBD2 (5 bases). The CDR3 sequence is 14 residues long. With 0 bases removed from V and 10 bases from J, the gap between germline ends came to 13 bases. CDR1 is MGHRA and CDR2 is YSYEKL in the germline V gene. Written as DNA, the CDR3 is TGCGCCAGCAGCCAAGAGGAGGCCCCTGGAGAGCAGTTCTTC. This codes for CASSQEEAPGEQFF.

The sample holds a few counts of this clone. V is TRBV10-3 and J is TRBJ1-1, with D hard to call. Germline V gene lookup returns CDR1 ENHRY and CDR2 SYGVKD. This CDR3 contains 15 residues. V dropped 8 bases and J dropped 2 bases, with 18 bases sitting between them. CDR3 protein: CAISEIEQANTEAFF. The CDR3 DNA is TGTGCCATCTCTGAAATCGAGCAAGCCAACACTGAAGCTTTCTTT.

J is TRBJ2-1 and V is TRBV2; 15 positions agree with TRBD2. The CDR3 totals 15 residues. J was trimmed by 15 bases and V by 5 bases; bases with no gene match: 11. The germline V gene has CDR1 SNHLY and CDR2 FYNNEI. The CDR3 spells CASSSEGLAGGRRFF. As DNA, the CDR3 is TGTGCCAGCAGTTCAGAGGGACTAGCGGGGGGCAGGCGGTTCTTC. Full variable domain (outside the CDR3, taken from reference TRBV2 and TRBJ2-1): EPEVTQTPSHQVTQMGQEVILRCVPISNHLYFYWYRQILGQKVEFLVSFYNNEISEKSEIFDDQFSVERPDGSNFTLKIRSTKLEDSAMYFCASSSEGLAGGRRFFGPGTRLTVL.

This clone was seen a handful of times. The rearrangement joins TRBV5-6 to TRBJ2-7; 8 bases agree with TRBD1. The CDR3 has 15 residues. With 0 bases clipped from V and 4 bases from J, the junction kept 6 bases outside the gene matches. Germline CDR1 SGHDT, CDR2 YYEEEE. CDR3 nucleotides: TGTGCCAGCAGCTTGGACGGAGGACAGGGTTACGAGCAGTACTTC. Protein sequence: CASSLDGGQGYEQYF.

The sample holds a few counts of this clone. The J gene is TRBJ1-5, the V gene TRBV28; a weak D match, TRBD1 (5 bases). Germline assignment: CDR1 MDHEN and CDR2 SYDVKM. The CDR3 covers 14 residues. V shed 2 bases and J shed 4 bases, with 9 bases lying between them. The CDR3 sequence: CASSLSRANQPQHF. In nucleotides, the CDR3 is TGTGCCAGCAGTTTAAGCAGGGCTAATCAGCCCCAGCATTTT.

The J gene is TRBJ1-1, the V gene TRBV19; no clear D gene. The CDR3 totals 15 residues. Trimming left V 5 bases short and J 1 base short, with 14 bases between. Germline-derived CDR1 and CDR2 are LNHDA and SQIVND (reference sequence). CDR3 sequence reads: CASSPPQRRNTEAFF. The CDR3 DNA follows: TGTGCCAGTAGTCCACCCCAGAGGAGGAACACTGAAGCTTTCTTT. The full variable domain, in which reference TRBV19 and TRBJ1-1 provide the parts outside the CDR3, is DGGITQSPKYLFRKEGQNVTLSCEQNLNHDAMYWYRQDPGQGLRLIYYSQIVNDFQKGDIAEGYSVSREKKESFPLTVTSAQKNPTAFYLCASSPPQRRNTEAFFGQGTRLTVV.

The chain combines TRBV4-1 with TRBJ2-3, with D tentatively TRBD2 (6 bases). Germline values: CDR1 MGHRA, CDR2 YSYEKL. This CDR3 has 15 residues. V lost 0 bases to trimming and J lost 3 bases, with 10 bases between them. The CDR3: CASSQEGGRTDTQYF. The CDR3 region has the DNA TGCGCCAGCAGCCAAGAGGGGGGAAGGACAGATACGCAGTATTTT.

This rearrangement joins TRBV20-1 to TRBJ1-6; 8 bases are a match to TRBD1. The trim removed 3 bases at V and 6 bases at J, leaving 4 bases unmatched. The CDR3 runs 14 residues. Germline lookup yields CDR1 DFQATT and CDR2 SNEGSKA (reference sequence). The CDR3 DNA reads TGCAGTGCTAGTGGGCAGGGGGCTAATTCACCCCTCCACTTT. Protein: CSASGQGANSPLHF.

The chain couples TRBV27 to TRBJ2-3; unclear D gene. Trimming took 3 bases from V and 0 from J, leaving 7 bases between them. Germline V gives CDR1 MNHEY, CDR2 SMNVEV (reference sequence). The CDR3 has 14 residues. DNA for the CDR3: TGTGCCAGCAGTTTGGAGAGGAGCACAGATACGCAGTATTTT. Amino acid sequence: CASSLERSTDTQYF.

The sample holds one count of this clone. The V and J genes are TRBV4-3 and TRBJ2-1; D is possibly TRBD1 (5 bases). There are 12 residues in the CDR3. V was cut by 5 bases and J by 7 bases, with 9 bases left in between. CDR1 is LGHNA, CDR2 YSLEER, per germline. The CDR3 loop is CASSYRGNEQFF. DNA for the CDR3: TGCGCCAGCAGCTATAGGGGAAATGAGCAGTTCTTC.

The chain carries TRBV2 and TRBJ2-1; TRBD2 agrees at 13 bases. Germline CDR1 and CDR2: SNHLY and FYNNEI. CDR3 size: 16 residues. V was pared by 6 bases and J by 2 bases, with 4 bases of the junction left unmatched. CDR3 in DNA: TGTGCCAGCAGGCAACTAGCGGGGGGGACCTACAATGAGCAGTTCTTC. Its translation is CASRQLAGGTYNEQFF.

The chain carries TRBV4-3 and TRBJ2-7, with 7 bases fitting TRBD2. The germline V gene encodes CDR1 LGHNA and CDR2 YSLEER. This CDR3 has 15 amino acids. The V segment lost 4 bases and the J segment 1 base; nucleotides outside the gene matches: 7. CDR3 bases: TGCGCCAGCAGCCTCGGACTAGGACGGTCCTACGAGCAGTACTTC. Residues: CASSLGLGRSYEQYF.

The J gene is TRBJ2-2, the V gene TRBV6-2 or TRBV6-3; possible D gene TRBD2, 6 bases. Trimming took off 4 bases at V and 0 bases at J, with 9 bases between the two ends. Germline CDR1 reads MNHEY; CDR2 reads SVGEGT. This CDR3 is built from 15 residues. The CDR3 DNA is TGTGCCAGCAGTTTCCGACTAGCGAACACCGGGGAGCTGTTTTTT. Amino acid sequence: CASSFRLANTGELFF.

This rearrangement joins TRBV28 to TRBJ2-3; 10 nucleotides agree with TRBD2. This CDR3 is 18 amino acids long. Germline values: CDR1 MDHEN, CDR2 SYDVKM. The V segment lost 8 bases and the J segment 2 bases; nucleotides outside the gene matches: 16. This CDR3 reads CASQLMRGAGGNTDTQYF. The DNA for the CDR3 is TGTGCCAGCCAACTAATGCGGGGAGCGGGAGGGAACACAGATACGCAGTATTTT.

V and J are TRBV7-9 and TRBJ2-7; a possible D gene is TRBD1 (6 bases). CDR3 length: 18 amino acids. Between the trimmed V and J ends, which lost 3 bases and 3 bases, there was a span of 24 bases. The V gene's germline CDR1 is SEHNR and CDR2 FQNEAQ (reference sequence). CDR3 DNA sequence: TGTGCCAGCAGCTTCCCTCCCCTAACGGACAGTTCGCGCTACGAGCAGTACTTC. It translates to CASSFPPLTDSSRYEQYF.

The chain couples TRBV28 to TRBJ1-1; TRBD1 agrees at 7 bases. From germline, CDR1 is MDHEN and CDR2 SYDVKM. CDR3 length equals 14 residues. J lost 0 bases, V lost 6 bases, and 4 bases had no gene match. The CDR3 protein is CASSRTGVNTEAFF. Here the CDR3 DNA reads TGTGCCAGCAGCCGAACAGGGGTGAACACTGAAGCTTTCTTT. Based on the CDR3 plus reference TRBV28 and TRBJ1-1, the full variable domain is DVKVTQSSRYLVKRTGEKVFLECVQDMDHENMFWYRQDPGLGLRLIYFSYDVKMKEKGDIPEGYSVSREKKERFSLILESASTNQTSMYLCASSRTGVNTEAFFGQGTRLTVV.

The CDR3 is CASSPNRASGISSYEQYF. In DNA form, the CDR3 reads TGCGCCAGCAGCCCCAACAGGGCTAGCGGGATTAGCTCCTACGAGCAGTACTTC. This chain connects TRBV4-1 to TRBJ2-7, with 9 bases identical to TRBD2. CDR1 MGHRA and CDR2 YSYEKL come from the germline V gene. J was trimmed by 0 bases and V by 4 bases; bases with no gene match: 13. The CDR3 length is 18 residues.